Sequencing of this TCR beta chain was carried out in a study of T-cell memory formation after mild COVID-19. TCRdb re-analysed the 5' RACE reads in MiXCR, keeping a single row per CDR3 protein. The data contain about 250,000 distinct CDR3 sequences, approximately 15% of them singletons. The sample holds many counts of this clonotype. The CDR3 sequence is 14 residues long. The germline V gene has CDR1 SGHVS and CDR2 FQNEAQ. Deletions cut 4 bases from V and 13 bases from J, with 22 bases between. The clonotype originates from an adult woman who had mild COVID-19 (a few samples of this study predate the infection). Cell type and time point are not known. The chain has TRBV7-8 and TRBJ1-1; D is uncertain. The sequencing sample was made of PBMCs or a T cell subset sorted from them (not recorded which). CDR3 region: CASSSNRGRPEGFF. In DNA form, the CDR3 reads TGTGCCAGCAGCTCAAACCGCGGACGGCCGGAGGGTTTCTTT.